This TCR beta chain was found in a study of blood T cell repertoires in COVID-19. Turning to the study itself: The study drew acute and convalescent COVID-19 samples from the United States, Italy and Spain. T cells, B-cell-depleted T cells, or PBMCs supplied cDNA or gDNA.

CDR1 is SGHRS and CDR2 is YFSETQ in the germline V gene. This CDR3 is 15 amino acids long. Trimming at V came to 2 bases and at J to 7 bases, leaving 6 bases not matched to a gene. Authors' methods: Scientists estimated how many nucleated cells there were by amplifying reference gene primers. Sequencing used immunoSEQ multiplex PCR; TCRdb keeps in-frame clones, though not all of them. From that table come the V and J calls and clone size; the DNA was used to work out D and trimming. The data show over 200,000 clones, 80% to 85% seen once. Sequencing was done on a sample of peripheral blood. The chain uses TRBV5-1 and TRBJ2-1; 10 nucleotides line up with TRBD1. The receptor was derived from a human donor in a cohort sampled during active COVID-19. The DNA for the CDR3 is TGCGCCAGCAGCTTCGAAGGACAGGGGGTAAATGAGCAGTTCTTC. This codes for CASSFEGQGVNEQFF.